A selection of T cell receptor beta chains follows, all from one sample in a study of T cell responses to AZD1222 COVID-19 vaccine. Some clones are missing from TCRdb's copy, which holds only in-frame ones; the method was immunoSEQ multiplex PCR. The sample includes roughly 110,000 clones, less than 95% of them seen just once. The specimen comprised peripheral blood, sampled 28 days after the second AZD1222 dose. These receptors originate from an adult who received the AZD1222 COVID-19 vaccine. Each CDR3 is given with its conserved first and last residue. D genes are given only for firm matches. Expanded clones get a size class; other rows say once, few or many, or leave the size out.

V,D,J,size,CDR3,DNA
TRBV3-1/TRBV3-2,-,TRBJ2-7,-,CASSQGDWGEQYF,TGTGCCAGCAGCCAAGGAGATTGGGGCGAGCAGTACTTC
TRBV5-1,-,TRBJ1-4,-,CASSRISAGANEKLFF,TGCGCCAGCAGCCGCATATCGGCAGGGGCTAATGAAAAACTGTTTTTT
TRBV7-3,-,TRBJ1-6,-,CASSREPGHHSPLHF,TGTGCCAGCAGCCGAGAGCCGGGACACCATTCACCCCTCCACTTT
TRBV11-1,-,TRBJ2-2,-,CASSTFLGGALGELFF,TGTGCCAGCAGCACATTCCTCGGAGGGGCTCTCGGGGAGCTGTTTTTT
TRBV7-3,TRBD1,TRBJ2-3,-,CASSSPGDRGSTDTQYF,TGTGCCAGCAGCTCCCCTGGGGACAGGGGATCCACAGATACGCAGTATTTT
TRBV9,-,TRBJ2-2,-,CASSRGFADTGELFF,TGTGCCAGCAGTAGGGGGTTTGCGGACACCGGGGAGCTGTTTTTT
TRBV7-6,TRBD1,TRBJ2-7,-,CASSSKTGLGEQYF,TGTGCCAGCAGCTCCAAGACAGGGTTGGGCGAGCAGTACTTC
TRBV6-5,TRBD1,TRBJ2-7,-,CASSYPGTGEQYF,TGTGCCAGCAGTTACCCTGGGACAGGGGAGCAGTACTTC
TRBV10-3,TRBD2,TRBJ2-7,-,CASASGGRAYEQYF,TGTGCCAGCGCTTCGGGGGGGAGGGCCTACGAGCAGTACTTC
TRBV5-5,-,TRBJ2-3,few,CASSFDLTSTDTQYF,TGTGCCAGCAGCTTTGACCTCACTAGCACAGATACGCAGTATTTT
TRBV4-1,TRBD2,TRBJ2-1,-,CASSQEGAAGGRNEQFF,TGCGCCAGCAGCCAAGAAGGTGCAGCGGGGGGGCGTAATGAGCAGTTCTTC
TRBV7-6,-,TRBJ2-2,-,CANSTGNTGELFF,TGTGCCAATTCGACAGGGAACACCGGGGAGCTGTTTTTT
TRBV2,-,TRBJ2-2,once,CASRDAGELFF,TGTGCCAGCAGGGACGCCGGGGAGCTGTTTTTT
TRBV11-2,-,TRBJ1-3,-,CASSLDGFDSDTIYF,TGTGCCAGCAGCTTAGATGGGTTTGATTCGGACACCATATATTTT
TRBV19,-,TRBJ2-1,-,CASSTGGPYNEQFF,TGTGCCAGTAGTACTGGGGGCCCCTACAATGAGCAGTTCTTC
TRBV29-1,-,TRBJ2-3,-,CSVQLNTDTQYF,TGCAGCGTCCAACTAAACACAGATACGCAGTATTTT
TRBV11-2,TRBD1,TRBJ1-2,-,CASSRLGGQIGYGYTF,TGTGCCAGCAGCCGACTTGGGGGACAGATAGGATATGGCTACACCTTC
TRBV6-4,TRBD2,TRBJ2-2,-,CASSELAGGNTGELFF,TGTGCCAGCAGTGAACTAGCGGGGGGAAACACCGGGGAGCTGTTTTTT
TRBV7-3,-,TRBJ2-3,once,CASSEYLSSVPYF,TGTGCCAGCAGCGAGTACCTATCCTCGGTGCCGTATTTT
TRBV3-1/TRBV3-2,-,TRBJ2-3,-,CASSQDPAGGTDTQYF,TGTGCCAGCAGCCAAGACCCCGCAGGAGGCACAGATACGCAGTATTTT
TRBV2,-,TRBJ1-1,-,CASSESPGQREAFF,TGTGCCAGCAGTGAATCCCCCGGACAGCGGGAAGCTTTCTTT
TRBV21-1,-,TRBJ1-2,-,CATTLGELNYGYTF,TGTGCCACCACTTTGGGGGAACTAAACTATGGCTACACCTTC
TRBV6-5,-,TRBJ1-1,-,CASSVDGNTEAFF,TGTGCCAGCAGCGTGGACGGGAACACTGAAGCTTTCTTT
TRBV7-2,TRBD2,TRBJ2-3,-,CASSYRLAPTDTQYF,TGTGCCAGCAGCTACCGACTAGCCCCAACAGATACGCAGTATTTT
TRBV18,TRBD2,TRBJ2-1,-,CASSPWLAGSSTGSYNEQFF,TGTGCCAGCTCACCATGGCTAGCGGGGTCAAGCACCGGCTCCTACAATGAGCAGTTCTTC
TRBV19,-,TRBJ1-1,-,CASSIRVGNTEAFF,TGTGCCAGTAGTATCCGGGTCGGGAACACTGAAGCTTTCTTT
TRBV7-3,-,TRBJ2-2,-,CASSLGSTGELFF,TGTGCCAGCAGCTTAGGCAGCACCGGGGAGCTGTTTTTT
TRBV2,TRBD2,TRBJ2-3,once,CASSQTSGRGDTQYF,TGTGCCAGCAGCCAAACTAGCGGACGAGGGGATACGCAGTATTTT
TRBV10-3,-,TRBJ2-4,-,CAISEGFLAKNIQYF,TGTGCCATCAGTGAGGGGTTTCTAGCCAAAAACATTCAGTACTTC
TRBV2,-,TRBJ1-1,-,CASIHDPNTEAFF,TGTGCCAGCATTCATGACCCGAACACTGAAGCTTTCTTT
TRBV19,-,TRBJ1-1,-,CASSIGGKEAFF,TGTGCCAGTAGTATAGGTGGTAAAGAAGCTTTCTTT
TRBV18,-,TRBJ2-1,-,CASSPGDNEQFF,TGTGCCAGCTCACCAGGGGACAATGAGCAGTTCTTC
TRBV18,-,TRBJ2-2,few,CASSAGRGRTGELFF,TGTGCCAGCTCCGCTGGGCGGGGTCGCACCGGGGAGCTGTTTTTT
TRBV9,-,TRBJ1-2,-,CASSGGSSGAAAHGYTF,TGTGCCAGCAGCGGGGGCTCCTCAGGGGCCGCGGCCCATGGCTACACCTTC
TRBV30,-,TRBJ1-6,-,CGSGRSSYNSPLHF,TGTGGTTCAGGCAGGAGCTCCTATAATTCACCCCTCCACTTT
TRBV5-1,-,TRBJ1-1,-,CASSLLSEGYTEAFF,TGCGCCAGCAGCTTGTTAAGTGAAGGGTACACTGAAGCTTTCTTT
TRBV12-3/TRBV12-4,-,TRBJ2-7,-,CASSQDRYEQYF,TGTGCCAGCAGCCAGGACCGCTACGAGCAGTACTTC
TRBV5-4,-,TRBJ1-2,-,CASRTVREDYGYTF,TGTGCCAGCAGGACCGTGCGGGAGGACTATGGCTACACCTTC
TRBV30,TRBD1,TRBJ2-7,-,CAWSDQGDEQYF,TGTGCCTGGAGTGACCAGGGGGACGAGCAGTACTTC
TRBV14,-,TRBJ2-1,-,CASSKVGALTGGSNEQFF,TGTGCCAGCAGCAAAGTCGGGGCCCTTACTGGGGGGAGCAATGAGCAGTTCTTC
TRBV3-1/TRBV3-2,-,TRBJ2-7,-,CASTQGSLGVQYF,TGTGCCAGCACCCAGGGGTCCCTAGGCGTCCAGTACTTC
TRBV9,-,TRBJ1-6,-,CASSVGTGLGNSPLHF,TGTGCCAGCAGCGTAGGTACGGGCCTGGGGAATTCACCCCTCCACTTT
TRBV3-1/TRBV3-2,-,TRBJ1-6,-,CASSQDRQPSYNSPLHF,TGTGCCAGCAGCCAAGATCGGCAGCCCTCCTATAATTCACCCCTCCACTTT
TRBV29-1,TRBD2,TRBJ2-2,-,CSVSGLAGISNTGELFF,TGCAGCGTTTCTGGACTAGCGGGGATTTCGAACACCGGGGAGCTGTTTTTT
TRBV9,-,TRBJ2-2,-,CASSVGNGVKGELFF,TGTGCCAGCAGCGTAGGAAACGGGGTAAAAGGGGAGCTGTTTTTT
TRBV5-5,TRBD2,TRBJ2-5,-,CASSLDASGGGETQYF,TGTGCCAGCAGCTTGGACGCTAGCGGGGGAGGGGAGACCCAGTACTTC
TRBV3-1/TRBV3-2,TRBD2,TRBJ2-3,-,CASSQVVSSGASDTQYF,TGTGCCAGCAGCCAAGTAGTATCTAGCGGGGCGTCAGATACGCAGTATTTT
TRBV12-3/TRBV12-4,TRBD1,TRBJ2-7,-,CASRDRQKHEQYF,TGTGCCAGCAGGGACAGGCAGAAACACGAGCAGTACTTC
TRBV21-1,-,TRBJ2-1,-,CASSVRPGRPGDEQFF,TGTGCCAGCAGCGTGAGACCGGGACGCCCCGGGGATGAGCAGTTCTTC
TRBV5-6,-,TRBJ1-6,-,CASSLGARASYNSPLHF,TGTGCCAGCAGCTTGGGGGCCAGGGCGTCCTATAATTCACCCCTCCACTTT
TRBV6-4,TRBD1,TRBJ1-1,few,CASRDTDRGHGKAFF,TGTGCCAGCAGAGATACGGACAGGGGACATGGAAAAGCTTTCTTT